This T cell receptor beta chain derives from a study of blood T cell repertoires in COVID-19. Overall study: The United States, Italy and Spain were the sources of the acute and convalescent COVID-19 samples.

This clone appeared a single time. In the study's own analysis: Reference gene primer amplification gave nucleated cell count estimates. Profiling relied on immunoSEQ multiplex PCR, and the TCRdb table lists in-frame clones only, not all of them. The DNA gave D and trimming, while V, J and clone size come from that table. The sample carries 70,000 or so clones, 86% recorded once. CDR1 and CDR2 from the germline V gene are SGHVS and FNYEAQ. V shed 6 bases and J 2 bases; nucleotides not matched to a gene: 7. CDR3 length: 16 residues. The material sequenced was peripheral blood. The receptor was isolated from a man aged 25-45 years with acute or convalescent COVID-19. The chain carries TRBV7-6 and TRBJ1-5, with 10 bases matching TRBD1. CDR3 nucleotides: TGTGCCAGCAGTTCCGGGACAGGGGAGGGCAATCAGCCCCAGCATTTT. Translation: CASSSGTGEGNQPQHF. The full variable domain, rest sourced from reference TRBV7-6 and TRBJ1-5, is GAGVSQSPRYKVTKRGQDVALRCDPISGHVSLYWYRQALGQGPEFLTYFNYEAQQDKSGLPNDRFSAERPEGSISTLTIQRTEQRDSAMYRCASSSGTGEGNQPQHFGDGTRLSIL.